Each of the 21 T cell receptor beta chains below was sequenced from the same sample in a study of response to subunit inactivated influenza vaccine. MiXCR, applied by TCRdb to the RT-PCR reads, yields one record per CDR3 protein. The data contain 600,000 to 850,000 distinct CDR3 sequences, approximately 15% of them singletons. The material sequenced was PBMCs from blood, taken roughly 2 weeks before vaccination. These receptors all stem from a middle-aged man who received an inactivated influenza vaccine.

The CDR3 coding sequence is TGTGCCAGCAGCTTAATCGAACTCACAGATACGCAGTATTTT. Amino acid sequence: CASSLIELTDTQYF. V gene TRBV7-9 combines with J gene TRBJ2-3; D not certain. The V gene's germline CDR1 is SEHNR and CDR2 FQNEAQ (reference sequence). Trimming removed 2 bases at V and 2 bases at J, with 8 bases between. This CDR3 is 14 amino acids long.

This clonotype was detected only a few times. The chain combines TRBV4-2 with TRBJ2-1; 12 bases match TRBD2. Trimming removed 0 bases from V and 2 bases from J; junction bases left unmatched: 8. Germline CDR1 LGHNA, CDR2 YNFKEQ. The CDR3 is 19 residues long. CDR3 amino acids: CASSQEGLAGPKPYNEQFF. The CDR3 nucleotides read TGTGCCAGCAGCCAAGAAGGACTAGCGGGGCCGAAACCCTACAATGAGCAGTTCTTC.

The chain employs TRBV29-1 and TRBJ1-2; D is uncertain. This CDR3 is 10 amino acids long. Trimming removed 4 bases at V and 5 bases at J, with 5 bases between. Germline V gives CDR1 SQVTM, CDR2 ANQGSEA. The CDR3 sequence: CSVGRYGYTF. CDR3 nucleotide sequence: TGCAGCGTTGGAAGGTATGGCTACACCTTC.

This clonotype came up a few times. The gene calls are TRBV24-1 and TRBJ2-1; no firm D call. V was trimmed by 2 bases and J by 5 bases, leaving 6 bases between them. Germline CDR1 KGHDR, CDR2 SFDVKD. The CDR3 is 13 amino acids. The CDR3 is CATSDSSHNEQFF. CDR3 nucleotide sequence: TGTGCCACCAGTGATTCAAGTCACAATGAGCAGTTCTTC.

This clonotype was detected a few times. The chain combines TRBV20-1 with TRBJ1-2; D perhaps matches TRBD1 (5 bases). Germline V gene sequence: CDR1 DFQATT, CDR2 SNEGSKA (reference sequence). The CDR3 is made up of 15 amino acids. V was pared by 0 bases and J by 6 bases, with 17 bases between. CDR3 region: CSAREQGRLPDGYTF. The CDR3 region has the DNA TGCAGTGCTAGAGAGCAGGGTCGGTTGCCGGATGGCTACACCTTC.

This clonotype appeared a few times. The CDR3 spells CASSPLSGDTQYF. The CDR3 bases are TGTGCCAGCAGTCCCCTATCCGGGGATACGCAGTATTTT. The genes are TRBV27 and TRBJ2-3; unclear D gene. The CDR3 spans 13 residues. From germline, CDR1 is MNHEY and CDR2 SMNVEV (reference sequence). Trimming stripped 5 bases from V and 6 bases from J, with 12 bases between.

The V call is TRBV5-1, the J call TRBJ2-7, with 8 nucleotides matching TRBD1. In germline, CDR1 is SGHRS, CDR2 YFSETQ. CDR3 size: 15 residues. V shed 4 bases and J 2 bases; nucleotides not matched to a gene: 8. CDR3 residues: CASSRGQGHAYEQYF. DNA of the CDR3: TGCGCCAGCAGCAGAGGACAGGGCCATGCCTACGAGCAGTACTTC.

This clonotype appeared many times. The chain is built from TRBV20-1 and TRBJ2-7; D might be TRBD1 (6 bases). This CDR3 comprises 15 residues. The ends were cut back, 0 bases at V and 3 bases at J, with 15 bases in the middle. The germline CDR1 and CDR2 sequences are DFQATT and SNEGSKA (reference sequence). As DNA, the CDR3 is TGCAGTGCTAGAGACCTCGACAGGCAGATCTACGAGCAGTACTTC. Its protein product is CSARDLDRQIYEQYF.

Many counts were recorded for this clonotype. J is TRBJ2-1 and V is TRBV5-1, with D perhaps matching TRBD1 (6 bases). V shed 1 base and J shed 4 bases, with 12 bases lying between them. CDR3 size: 15 residues. Germline CDR1 is SGHRS and CDR2 is YFSETQ. The CDR3 bases are TGCGCCAGCAGCTTGCAGGACAGTCCTTACAATGAGCAGTTCTTC. This encodes CASSLQDSPYNEQFF.

This clonotype was seen a few times. This chain connects TRBV20-1 to TRBJ1-3; weak D call: TRBD1 (5 bases). The germline CDR1 and CDR2 sequences are DFQATT and SNEGSKA (reference sequence). The CDR3 sequence is 14 residues long. V lost 6 bases to trimming and J lost 0 bases, with 12 bases between them. The CDR3 DNA sequence: TGCAGTGCAACAACCGGGGGCTCTGGAAACACCATATATTTT. Its protein is CSATTGGSGNTIYF.

This clonotype was seen more than once but under ten times. The chain uses TRBV3-1 and TRBJ2-2, with 10 bases identical to TRBD1. The CDR3 runs to 16 residues. V lost 6 bases and J lost 1; bases outside the gene matches: 5. Germline V gene sequence: CDR1 LGHDT, CDR2 YNNKEL (reference sequence). Here the CDR3 reads CASRRQGAKNTGELFF. CDR3 bases: TGTGCCAGCAGGAGACAGGGGGCGAAGAACACCGGGGAGCTGTTTTTT.

This clonotype was counted ten times or more. This chain uses TRBV28 with TRBJ1-5, with D hard to call. The CDR3 has 14 amino acids. Per germline, CDR1 MDHEN and CDR2 SYDVKM. With 2 bases removed from V and 5 bases from J, the gap between germline ends came to 10 bases. As DNA, the CDR3 is TGTGCCAGCAGTTTAGTCTGGCAGGATCAGCCCCAGCATTTT. Translating gives CASSLVWQDQPQHF.

In this sample, this clonotype turned up a few times. This chain uses TRBV28 with TRBJ1-5; tentatively, D is TRBD1 (6 bases). V was cut by 3 bases and J by 7 bases, with 16 bases left in between. Per germline, CDR1 MDHEN and CDR2 SYDVKM. The CDR3 has 15 residues. CDR3 nucleotides: TGTGCCAGCAGTTTGGTAACCGGGGGGCGCCAGCCCCAGCATTTT. Its translation: CASSLVTGGRQPQHF. Complete variable domain (other parts from reference TRBV28 and TRBJ1-5): DVKVTQSSRYLVKRTGEKVFLECVQDMDHENMFWYRQDPGLGLRLIYFSYDVKMKEKGDIPEGYSVSREKKERFSLILESASTNQTSMYLCASSLVTGGRQPQHFGDGTRLSIL.

This rearrangement joins TRBV20-1 to TRBJ2-7; no clear D gene. The V gene lost 3 bases and the J gene lost 5 bases, with 8 bases spanning the gap. In germline, CDR1 is DFQATT, CDR2 SNEGSKA (reference sequence). The CDR3 is made up of 11 amino acids. As DNA, the CDR3 is TGCAGTGCTAGCGCCTTTGACGAGCAGTACTTC. Protein product: CSASAFDEQYF.

The chain carries TRBV12-3 or TRBV12-4 and TRBJ1-1, with D hard to call. This CDR3 region has 12 residues. V was trimmed by 4 bases and J by 8 bases, leaving 11 bases between them. The CDR3 DNA reads as TGTGCCAGCAGTTCATCCCTCAGGGAAGCTTTCTTT. Amino acid sequence: CASSSSLREAFF.

The V and J genes are TRBV29-1 and TRBJ2-1, with D possibly being TRBD2 (5 bases). Germline V gives CDR1 SQVTM, CDR2 ANQGSEA. V dropped 6 bases and J dropped 0 bases, with 12 bases sitting between them. The CDR3 contains 14 residues. CDR3 coding DNA: TGCAGCGTCCACCGGGGTAGCTCCTACAATGAGCAGTTCTTC. Protein sequence: CSVHRGSSYNEQFF.

This chain joins TRBV7-2 and TRBJ2-3; 10 nucleotides align to TRBD2. There are 16 residues in the CDR3. The germline gives CDR1 SGHTA, CDR2 FQGNSA. Germline trimming cut 4 bases from V and 5 bases from J; bases unmatched to any gene: 9. CDR3 in amino acids: CASSSRTSGAVDTQYF. CDR3 sequence (DNA): TGTGCCAGCAGCTCCAGGACTAGCGGTGCGGTAGATACGCAGTATTTT.

The chain employs TRBV12-3 or TRBV12-4 and TRBJ2-7; 9 bases line up with TRBD1. The junction had 7 bases not matched to a gene; V was cut back by 5 bases and J by 5 bases. The CDR3 runs to 14 residues. For the CDR3, the DNA is TGTGCCAGCAGTCGGACAGGGGAAATCCACGAGCAGTACTTC. This sequence encodes CASSRTGEIHEQYF.

The V call is TRBV27, the J call TRBJ2-5, with TRBD2 as a possible D gene (5 bases). The CDR3 consists of 15 residues. CDR1 MNHEY and CDR2 SMNVEV come from the germline V gene (reference sequence). The ends were cut back, 7 bases at V and 7 bases at J, with 22 bases in the middle. In DNA form, the CDR3 reads TGTGCCAGCAACACCGTTAACGAGGGAATAGGGACCCAGTACTTC. Protein sequence: CASNTVNEGIGTQYF.

This chain joins TRBV13 and TRBJ2-2; 9 bases line up with TRBD2. The CDR3 runs to 17 residues. V dropped 1 base and J dropped 4; count of bases not matched to a gene: 7. Germline V gives CDR1 PRHDT, CDR2 FYEKMQ (reference sequence). The CDR3 loop reads CASSLEGLAGFTGELFF. DNA of the CDR3: TGTGCCAGCAGCTTAGAAGGGCTAGCGGGGTTCACCGGGGAGCTGTTTTTT.

This clonotype has more than one count but fewer than ten. The chain carries TRBV20-1 and TRBJ1-4, with D perhaps TRBD1 (5 bases). Trimming removed 5 bases from V and 0 bases from J, with 13 bases in between. Germline V gene lookup returns CDR1 DFQATT and CDR2 SNEGSKA (reference sequence). The CDR3 is 15 amino acids. CDR3 loop: CSAPRGGATNEKLFF. In DNA form, the CDR3 reads TGCAGTGCTCCCCGTGGGGGAGCAACTAATGAAAAACTGTTTTTT.